The 30 T cell receptor beta chains presented below share a single source sample, sequenced in a study of shared clonotypes between healthy human individuals. Clones were read by immunoSEQ multiplex PCR, and TCRdb kept only the in-frame ones, dropping some. This sample has 2 million to 2.5 million clones, with approximately 93% found just once. The sample was naive CD4+ T cells from PBMCs. Regarding subset: CD45RA+ positively selected. These receptors came from a man aged 18 to 29 in good health. Some clones in this sample may be carry-over from other donors' samples.

This clone was seen only a few times. The chain has TRBV18 and TRBJ1-1; D is undetermined. Per germline, CDR1 KGHSH and CDR2 LQKENI. Between the trimmed V and J ends, which lost 11 bases and 1 base, there was a span of 17 bases. The CDR3 consists of 14 residues. This CDR3 reads CASAPREGNTEAFF. The CDR3 nucleotides are TGTGCCTCGGCTCCGAGGGAGGGGAACACTGAAGCTTTCTTT. Full variable domain (remainder filled in from reference TRBV18 and TRBJ1-1): NAGVMQNPRHLVRRRGQEARLRCSPMKGHSHVYWYRQLPEEGLKFMVYLQKENIIDESGMPKERFSAEFPKEGPSILRIQQVVRGDSAAYFCASAPREGNTEAFFGQGTRLTVV.

The chain employs TRBV9 and TRBJ2-7; unclear D gene. The V end lost 0 bases, the J end lost 3 bases, and 10 bases lay between the germline ends. Germline V gene data show CDR1 as SGDLS and CDR2 as YYNGEE. CDR3 length: 14 residues. CDR3 bases: TGTGCCAGCAGCGTAGATCTAGGTGGCTACGAGCAGTACTTC. Translated: CASSVDLGGYEQYF.

This clone was counted once. The genes are TRBV19 and TRBJ1-2, with TRBD1 identical over 7 bases. The CDR3 is made up of 15 amino acids. Germline CDR1 reads LNHDA; CDR2 reads SQIVND (reference sequence). V lost 8 bases, J lost 6 bases, and 15 bases stayed unmatched. CDR3 bases: TGTGCCAGTCGGAAACAGGGGCCGAGCACCCATGGCTACACCTTC. It specifies CASRKQGPSTHGYTF. Full variable domain (outside the CDR3, taken from reference TRBV19 and TRBJ1-2): DGGITQSPKYLFRKEGQNVTLSCEQNLNHDAMYWYRQDPGQGLRLIYYSQIVNDFQKGDIAEGYSVSREKKESFPLTVTSAQKNPTAFYLCASRKQGPSTHGYTFGSGTRLTVV.

V usage is TRBV7-3 and J usage is TRBJ2-1; 7 positions agree with TRBD1. Germline assignment: CDR1 SGHTA and CDR2 FQGTGA. This CDR3 spans 15 amino acids. The V segment lost 5 bases and the J segment 3 bases; nucleotides outside the gene matches: 7. CDR3 loop: CASSQIGDSYNEQFF. The DNA for the CDR3 is TGTGCCAGCAGCCAAATCGGGGACAGCTACAATGAGCAGTTCTTC. The full variable domain, completed using reference TRBV7-3 and TRBJ2-1, is GAGVSQTPSNKVTEKGKYVELRCDPISGHTALYWYRQSLGQGPEFLIYFQGTGAADDSGLPNDRFFAVRPEGSVSTLKIQRTERGDSAVYLCASSQIGDSYNEQFFGPGTRLTVL.

V is TRBV5-5 and J is TRBJ2-5; 9 bases match TRBD1. The CDR3 sequence is 15 residues long. Germline assignment: CDR1 SGHKS and CDR2 YYEKEE (reference sequence). Losses at the gene ends were 4 bases for V and 6 bases for J; bases not matched to a gene: 10. CDR3 bases: TGTGCCAGCAGCCCCCCCGGGACAGGGCGGCAGACCCAGTACTTC. Translating gives CASSPPGTGRQTQYF. Combining the CDR3 with reference TRBV5-5 and TRBJ2-5 gives the whole variable domain DAGVTQSPTHLIKTRGQQVTLRCSPISGHKSVSWYQQVLGQGPQFIFQYYEKEERGRGNFPDRFSARQFPNYSSELNVNALLLGDSALYLCASSPPGTGRQTQYFGPGTRLLVL.

The rearrangement uses TRBV7-9 and TRBJ2-4; perhaps TRBD1 as D (6 bases). From germline, CDR1 is SEHNR and CDR2 FQNEAQ (reference sequence). Trimming shortened V by 2 bases and J by 4 bases, and 18 bases separated the two germline ends. The CDR3 sequence is 17 residues long. In DNA, the CDR3 is TGTGCCAGCAGCTTAACCTCCCCTGACAGGAATAAAAACATTCAGTACTTC. It translates to CASSLTSPDRNKNIQYF.

V and J are TRBV16 and TRBJ2-3; tentative D call: TRBD2 (5 bases). V was clipped by 5 bases and J by 4 bases, with 13 bases between them. The CDR3 is 14 residues long. Per the germline V gene, CDR1 is KGHSY and CDR2 is FQNENV. The CDR3 spells CASSRRQIADTQYF. CDR3 coding DNA: TGTGCCAGCAGCAGGAGGCAGATCGCAGATACGCAGTATTTT.

The chain carries TRBV6-1 and TRBJ1-2, with a possible D match to TRBD1 (5 bases). Germline V gene data show CDR1 as MNHNS and CDR2 as SASEGT. The CDR3 loop spans 15 amino acids. V was shortened by 8 bases and J by 8 bases, with 24 bases between the two germline ends. In nucleotides, the CDR3 is TGTGCCAGCTGCCGTCTGGCAGGCCTGGGGGAGGGCTACACCTTC. This sequence encodes CASCRLAGLGEGYTF.

For the CDR3, the DNA is TGCGCCAGCAGCTGGGGGAGACACCTGAACACTGAAGCTTTCTTT. As protein: CASSWGRHLNTEAFF. The V and J genes are TRBV5-1 and TRBJ1-1, with a possible D match to TRBD1 (5 bases). Germline V gene lookup returns CDR1 SGHRS and CDR2 YFSETQ. The CDR3 runs to 15 residues. V was trimmed by 3 bases and J by 0 bases, leaving 12 bases between them.

The chain employs TRBV5-1 and TRBJ1-2, with D perhaps matching TRBD1 (6 bases). CDR1 SGHRS and CDR2 YFSETQ come from the germline V gene. The CDR3 contains 12 residues. V was trimmed by 4 bases and J by 12 bases, leaving 16 bases between them. CDR3 region: CASSPAGAPHTF. The CDR3 region has the DNA TGCGCCAGCAGCCCCGCGGGGGCCCCTCACACCTTC.

The chain combines TRBV2 with TRBJ2-5; TRBD2 matches 10 bases. Germline V gene data show CDR1 as SNHLY and CDR2 as FYNNEI. J gave up 0 bases and V 4 bases, and 8 bases lay outside the gene matches. The CDR3 has 17 residues. CDR3 region: CASSALLTSGYQETQYF. The CDR3 nucleotides are TGTGCCAGCAGTGCTCTGCTGACTAGCGGGTACCAAGAGACCCAGTACTTC.

The chain combines TRBV28 with TRBJ2-1; 12 bases align to TRBD2. Germline V gene sequence: CDR1 MDHEN, CDR2 SYDVKM. V was pared by 2 bases and J by 7 bases, with 9 bases of the junction left unmatched. CDR3 length equals 17 residues. The CDR3 loop reads CASSLVTSGSYQNEQFF. DNA of the CDR3: TGTGCCAGCAGTTTAGTGACTAGCGGGAGTTATCAAAATGAGCAGTTCTTC.

This clone was seen only once. The V and J genes are TRBV27 and TRBJ2-2; 13 nucleotides agree with TRBD2. CDR3 length equals 16 residues. V dropped 7 bases and J dropped 4; count of bases not matched to a gene: 6. From germline, CDR1 is MNHEY and CDR2 SMNVEV (reference sequence). The CDR3 DNA reads TGTGCCAGCACCGGACTAGCGGGAGTCGTCACCGGGGAGCTGTTTTTT. It yields the protein CASTGLAGVVTGELFF.

The chain links TRBV6-1 to TRBJ2-1, with D tentatively TRBD1 (5 bases). This CDR3 has 12 residues. Per the germline V gene, CDR1 is MNHNS and CDR2 is SASEGT. The V end was cut by 6 bases, the J end by 2 bases, with 5 bases between. The CDR3: CASRGAYNEQFF. As DNA, the CDR3 is TGTGCCAGCAGAGGGGCCTACAATGAGCAGTTCTTC.

This chain links TRBV6-6 with TRBJ1-6; D is perhaps TRBD1 (5 bases). The V gene lost 6 bases and the J gene lost 9 bases, with 21 bases spanning the gap. Germline V gives CDR1 MNHNY, CDR2 SVGAGI (reference sequence). The CDR3 extends over 16 amino acids. CDR3 region: CASRTWTYRVLSPLHF. The CDR3 nucleotides are TGTGCCAGCAGGACCTGGACATATAGGGTCCTTTCACCCCTCCACTTT.

V is TRBV5-1 and J is TRBJ1-3, with D possibly matching TRBD1 (5 bases). Germline lookup yields CDR1 SGHRS and CDR2 YFSETQ. The CDR3 runs to 19 residues. V shed 0 bases and J shed 0 bases, with 19 bases lying between them. The CDR3 region is CASSLVFTPGASSGNTIYF. Here the CDR3 DNA reads TGCGCCAGCAGCTTGGTGTTCACCCCTGGGGCGAGCTCTGGAAACACCATATATTTT.

The V and J genes are TRBV28 and TRBJ2-4; D call uncertain. The germline V and J ends were trimmed by 8 bases and 1 base, with 12 bases remaining between them. Germline-derived CDR1 and CDR2 are MDHEN and SYDVKM. The CDR3 sequence is 14 residues long. In DNA form, the CDR3 reads TGTGCCAGCGGATCAGTTGTGGCCAAAAACATTCAGTACTTC. This gives the protein CASGSVVAKNIQYF.

The chain combines TRBV28 with TRBJ1-5; 9 bases align to TRBD1. V gave up 6 bases and J gave up 3 bases; unmatched junction bases: 3. The germline gives CDR1 MDHEN, CDR2 SYDVKM. This CDR3 spans 14 amino acids. The CDR3 DNA is TGTGCCAGCAGGGACAGGGGAAACAATCAGCCCCAGCATTTT. It encodes CASRDRGNNQPQHF.

The genes are TRBV10-1 and TRBJ2-1, with D unclear. Trimming cost V 5 bases and J 0 bases, with 11 bases left between them. The CDR3 length is 15 residues. Germline loops: CDR1 WNHNN, CDR2 SYGVQD (reference sequence). This CDR3 reads CASSNHKSSYNEQFF. The CDR3 region has the DNA TGCGCCAGCAGTAACCACAAGAGCTCCTACAATGAGCAGTTCTTC.

The chain is built from TRBV28 and TRBJ1-5, with a tentative D call TRBD1 (5 bases). The CDR3 is 14 residues long. Trimming shortened V by 2 bases and J by 1 base, and 6 bases separated the two germline ends. Germline values: CDR1 MDHEN, CDR2 SYDVKM. As DNA, the CDR3 is TGTGCCAGCAGTTTAGGGACCAGCAATCAGCCCCAGCATTTT. Its translation: CASSLGTSNQPQHF.

The J gene is TRBJ2-7, the V gene TRBV30; D is uncertain. CDR3 length equals 13 residues. Germline CDR1 is GTSNPN and CDR2 is SVGIG (reference sequence). V shed 3 bases and J shed 2 bases, with 11 bases lying between them. CDR3 nucleotide sequence: TGTGCCTGGAGACGGTACGGTCCCTACGAGCAGTACTTC. Its protein product is CAWRRYGPYEQYF.

V and J are TRBV5-4 and TRBJ2-6, with D possibly called TRBD1 or TRBD2 (5 bases each). This CDR3 spans 15 amino acids. Germline lookup yields CDR1 SGHNT and CDR2 YYREEE (reference sequence). Deletions cut 0 bases from V and 6 bases from J, with 10 bases between. As DNA, the CDR3 is TGTGCCAGCAGCTTGGGAGGGGCAGAGGCCAACGTCCTGACTTTC. It encodes CASSLGGAEANVLTF. The whole variable domain, filled in from reference TRBV5-4 and TRBJ2-6, reads ETGVTQSPTHLIKTRGQQVTLRCSSQSGHNTVSWYQQALGQGPQFIFQYYREEENGRGNFPPRFSGLQFPNYSSELNVNALELDDSALYLCASSLGGAEANVLTFGAGSRLTVL.

The rearrangement joins TRBV5-1 to TRBJ2-3, with unresolved D. Germline CDR1 is SGHRS and CDR2 is YFSETQ. V gave up 0 bases and J gave up 2 bases, with 4 bases separating them. This CDR3 has 13 amino acids. The CDR3, as DNA: TGCGCCAGCAGCTTGGCGACCACAGATACGCAGTATTTT. Its translation is CASSLATTDTQYF.

The chain recombines TRBV5-8 with TRBJ2-1; 8 bases align to TRBD1. The CDR3 is made up of 14 amino acids. Germline loops: CDR1 SGHTS, CDR2 YDEGEE. After removal of 4 bases from V and 9 bases from J, the junction contained 9 bases not matched to a gene. The chain's CDR3 is CASSQRTGLAEQFF. CDR3 in DNA: TGTGCCAGCAGCCAGAGGACAGGGTTAGCTGAGCAGTTCTTC.

V usage is TRBV4-1 and J usage is TRBJ2-7; D is unclear. Germline assignment: CDR1 MGHRA and CDR2 YSYEKL. The length of the CDR3 is 13 residues. Trimming took off 1 base at V and 10 bases at J, with 14 bases between the two ends. CDR3 residues: CASSQVVPSSQYF. The CDR3 DNA reads as TGCGCCAGCAGCCAAGTTGTTCCTTCCAGTCAGTACTTC.

Of note for this clone: Other DNA variants within this sample encode the same CDR3. The chain is built from TRBV7-9 and TRBJ1-1, with unresolved D. This CDR3 is built from 13 residues. CDR1 is SEHNR, CDR2 FQNEAQ, per germline (reference sequence). V gave up 1 base and J gave up 1 base, with 4 bases separating them. Written as DNA, the CDR3 is TGTGCCAGCAGCTTAGTGGAGAACACTGAAGCTTTCTTT. As protein: CASSLVENTEAFF. Full variable domain (remainder filled in from reference TRBV7-9 and TRBJ1-1): DTGVSQNPRHKITKRGQNVTFRCDPISEHNRLYWYRQTLGQGPEFLTYFQNEAQLEKSRLLSDRFSAERPKGSFSTLEIQRTEQGDSAMYLCASSLVENTEAFFGQGTRLTVV.

Note on this clone: At the DNA level, this CDR3 is encoded by other sequences in the same sample as well. The rearrangement joins TRBV11-2 to TRBJ2-3; D could derive from TRBD1 or TRBD2 (5 bases each). The V and J ends lost 1 base and 1 base respectively, with 6 bases between them. Germline CDR1 reads SGHAT; CDR2 reads FQNNGV. The CDR3 extends over 14 amino acids. This chain's CDR3 is CASSLGGGTDTQYF. The CDR3 DNA reads as TGTGCCAGCAGCTTAGGAGGGGGCACAGATACGCAGTATTTT.

This clone appeared a single time. The chain employs TRBV28 and TRBJ1-5; 8 nucleotides agree with TRBD1. The CDR3 contains 16 residues. V shed 2 bases, J shed 1 base, and the junction held 4 bases outside the gene matches. Germline CDR1 MDHEN, CDR2 SYDVKM. In nucleotides, the CDR3 is TGTGCCAGCAGTTTACAGGGGGCGCCCAGCAATCAGCCCCAGCATTTT. It is translated as CASSLQGAPSNQPQHF.

The rearrangement uses TRBV6-5 and TRBJ1-2; TRBD1 matches at 10 bases. V trimming: 5 bases; J trimming: 12 bases; junction bases outside the gene matches: 9. CDR3 length equals 13 residues. Germline CDR1 is MNHEY and CDR2 is SVGAGI. This CDR3 reads CASSETGGLVHTF. CDR3 in DNA: TGTGCCAGCAGTGAGACAGGGGGCTTGGTTCACACCTTC.

V gene TRBV5-1 combines with J gene TRBJ2-2; D is ambiguous. Trimming removed 0 bases from V and 0 bases from J, with 6 bases in between. The CDR3 runs to 15 residues. Germline CDR1 is SGHRS and CDR2 is YFSETQ. The CDR3 here is CASSLAYSNTGELFF. CDR3 in DNA: TGCGCCAGCAGCTTGGCCTACTCGAACACCGGGGAGCTGTTTTTT.